A selection of T cell receptor beta chains follows, all from one sample in a study of CD8 T cells in Susac syndrome. In TCRdb, the immunoSEQ multiplex PCR reads were re-called with MiXCR into one record per CDR3 protein. There are about 140,000 distinct CDR3 sequences in the sample; over 90% occur only once, and 0.13% to 0.15% lies in the top ten. Sequences were obtained from CD4+ T cells from PBMCs. The receptors were sampled from a human donor with Susac syndrome. Each CDR3 is given with its conserved first and last residue.

j_call | v_call | cdr3_aa
TRBJ1-2 | TRBV7-3 | CASSLWEANYGYTF
TRBJ1-2 | TRBV20-1 | CSASQGQGDGYTF
TRBJ2-2 | TRBV7-6 | CASSQGQGGSTGELFF
TRBJ2-7 | TRBV5-1 | CASSLGTSESSYEQYF
TRBJ1-5 | TRBV30 | CAWSQGMSGNQPQHF
TRBJ1-5 | TRBV18 | CASSPSSTGASNQPQHF
TRBJ2-3 | TRBV12-3/TRBV12-4 | CASSFRLAGGPDTQYF
TRBJ1-1 | TRBV28 | CASSKDSTEAFF
TRBJ2-7 | TRBV25-1 | CASRSGGDRDYEQYF
TRBJ1-2 | TRBV30 | CAWSARTTGFGGYTF
TRBJ2-2 | TRBV12-3/TRBV12-4 | CASSRLAGSNTGELFF
TRBJ2-3 | TRBV20-1 | CSARSTSGVRDTQYF
TRBJ1-2 | TRBV30 | CAWRPERRQGSLGYGYTF
TRBJ2-1 | TRBV15 | CATSREIGEQFF
TRBJ1-6 | TRBV28 | CASSKGPGSYNSPLHF
TRBJ1-5 | TRBV21-1 | CASHRDCHSNQPQHF
TRBJ2-2 | TRBV20-1 | CSVSTGQYTGELFF
TRBJ1-2 | TRBV6-6 | CASSLRVVYGYTF
TRBJ2-2 | TRBV7-9 | CASTRQGAGTGELFF
TRBJ2-6 | TRBV5-1 | CASSLDRGGGSGANVLTF
TRBJ1-2 | TRBV20-1 | CSARGGALGYGYTF
TRBJ2-5 | TRBV15 | CATSRDSETQYF
TRBJ1-1 | TRBV30 | CAWSVRGTGQNTEAFF
TRBJ1-1 | TRBV14 | CASSPEGHNTEAFF
TRBJ2-5 | TRBV20-1 | CSAEEETQYF
TRBJ2-3 | TRBV20-1 | CSAGDFSTDTQYF
TRBJ2-3 | TRBV2 | CASSVRLSTDTQYF
TRBJ1-1 | TRBV29-1 | CSATGNTEAFF
TRBJ2-7 | TRBV12-3/TRBV12-4 | CASSLGDRDEQYF
TRBJ1-3 | TRBV5-1 | CASSVDRGGNTIYF
TRBJ1-1 | TRBV5-4 | CASSLRASKRAFF
TRBJ1-1 | TRBV27 | CASSHGQGAGSTEAFF
TRBJ2-4 | TRBV3-1 | CASSQPSSGLAKNIQYF
TRBJ2-5 | TRBV3-1 | CASSPSGGYETQYF
TRBJ1-5 | TRBV12-3/TRBV12-4 | CASSPPGQAYSNQPQHF
TRBJ1-1 | TRBV30 | CAWARVQDTEAFF
TRBJ2-5 | TRBV20-1 | CSLGAGETQYF
TRBJ2-3 | TRBV19 | CASTRLAGGGDTQYF
TRBJ2-5 | TRBV24-1 | CATSDQYQETQYF
TRBJ2-2 | TRBV25-1 | CASSPDRANTGELFF
TRBJ1-1 | TRBV3-1 | CASSQGSLNTEAFF
TRBJ1-4 | TRBV6-1 | CASSEARTGRNEKLFF
TRBJ2-5 | TRBV18 | CASSPRTRETQYF
TRBJ1-2 | TRBV13 | CASSLRDRGPGYTF
TRBJ1-2 | TRBV18 | CASSYTGDYGYTF
TRBJ2-1 | TRBV2 | CASSEDPNEQFF
TRBJ2-2 | TRBV2 | CASSAWLAGQGGELFF
TRBJ2-7 | TRBV2 | CASGTLRGGRPGYEQYF
TRBJ2-5 | TRBV12-3/TRBV12-4 | CASSLTAGVETQYF
TRBJ1-4 | TRBV16 | CASSQVDGGTNEKLFF
TRBJ2-7 | TRBV7-3 | CASSLPEEQYF
TRBJ1-1 | TRBV3-1 | CASSQGSWNTEAFF
TRBJ2-5 | TRBV23-1 | CASSRPTSQEGETQYF
TRBJ2-5 | TRBV5-6 | CASSLFGSRETQYF
TRBJ2-2 | TRBV29-1 | CSVNRGDMSGELFF